This T cell receptor (beta chain) came from a study of T cell responses to AZD1222 COVID-19 vaccine. Findings of the study overall: Reports indicate that nearly half of spike-specific TCRs are directed at unmutated variant regions. Regions 160-218 and 743-854 dominated among vaccine-associated CD4 TCRs spanning spike. Seropositive status at baseline applied to only five or six AZD1222 recipients. The sample set comprised mostly white British donors with more females, and clonal diversity was possibly underestimated.

Trimming pared 2 bases from V and 3 bases from J, leaving 11 bases between. Germline V gene lookup returns CDR1 MNHEY and CDR2 SVGAGI. This CDR3 region has 14 residues. The repertoire was sequenced with immunoSEQ multiplex PCR; TCRdb's copy has only in-frame clones and lacks some. The repertoire has 150,000 to 200,000 clones, over 90% of them found once; the top ten carry 2.3%. Comment on this clone: Its antigen is unidentified.

The sequence derives from an adult in good health. The V and J genes are TRBV6-5 and TRBJ2-7; a weak D match, TRBD1 (5 bases). Sequences were derived from peripheral blood, sampled on day 0 of AZD1222 vaccination. CDR3 sequence: CASSYGKDSYEQYF. DNA of the CDR3: TGTGCCAGCAGTTACGGTAAAGACAGCTACGAGCAGTACTTC.